The rows below give T cell receptor beta chains drawn from one sample of a study of T cells expressing NK-cell markers. TCRdb reprocessed the 5' RACE reads and stores each CDR3 protein as one record, lacking DNA. Its table lists roughly 23,000 distinct CDR3 sequences. The sample comprised blood T cells: a sorted CD56 or NKG2C T cell subset, CD4+ or CD8+ T cells, or bulk PBMC T cells (not recorded which). Every receptor here comes from a man aged 18-69 years in good health. CDR3s include the opening cysteine and the closing phenylalanine or tryptophan. Where a row states a size, it is once, few, many or the class of an expanded clone; other rows omit it.

CASSQEGSGSSETQYF TRBJ2-5 TRBV3-1 -
CSARGRLAGGEQFF TRBJ2-1 TRBV20-1 -
CASSYSPGGPNEQYF TRBJ2-7 TRBV27 -
CASRTSSGSSEQYF TRBJ2-7 TRBV6-2/TRBV6-3 -
CSAIHRAFNEKLFF TRBJ1-4 TRBV20-1 -
CSVERGGETQYF TRBJ2-5 TRBV29-1 medium-sized
CASRSTGTSGRYDGGDTQYF TRBJ2-3 TRBV5-6 -
CAWNPSRGELFF TRBJ2-2 TRBV30 -
CSAGEGSADNSPLHF TRBJ1-6 TRBV20-1 -
CSARDLTSGRKQFF TRBJ2-1 TRBV20-1 -
CASSLTGEETQYF TRBJ2-5 TRBV5-5 -
CASSRRPITDTQYF TRBJ2-3 TRBV7-6 -
CAISESGGNYEQYF TRBJ2-7 TRBV10-3 -
CASSLLLTGNTGELFF TRBJ2-2 TRBV7-6 large
CASSQLTSGYNEQFF TRBJ2-1 TRBV14 -
CASSPPFRDTEKLFF TRBJ1-4 TRBV18 -
CASSRSTRSSYNEQFF TRBJ2-1 TRBV25-1 -
CASSPLGDRGRYEQYF TRBJ2-7 TRBV25-1 -
CASQAPADTQYF TRBJ2-3 TRBV12-3/TRBV12-4 -
CAISEPGELFF TRBJ2-2 TRBV10-3 -
CASRVSPTTDTQYF TRBJ2-3 TRBV19 -
CATTGGTGHHHSNQPQHF TRBJ1-5 TRBV19 -
CASSPAARDTSYEQYF TRBJ2-7 TRBV7-2 -
CASHSQGENTEAFF TRBJ1-1 TRBV2 -
CASSLNRDSLISGANVLTF TRBJ2-6 TRBV5-1 -
CASSRGGAWNEQFF TRBJ2-1 TRBV14 -
CASSQETTRVYEQYF TRBJ2-7 TRBV4-2 -
CSVRDPPDTQYF TRBJ2-3 TRBV20-1 -
CASSLLGEETFF TRBJ1-1 TRBV7-9 -
CASSFVANEKLFF TRBJ1-4 TRBV12-3/TRBV12-4 -
CASSLDPLNTEAFF TRBJ1-1 TRBV11-2 -
CASSRAGVSYNEQFF TRBJ2-1 TRBV27 -
CSARDKGQGNQPQHF TRBJ1-5 TRBV20-1 -
CASSRSGTSYEQYF TRBJ2-7 TRBV6-2/TRBV6-3 -
CASSQSASGSVEQYF TRBJ2-7 TRBV3-1 -
CSASGTLNQPQHF TRBJ1-5 TRBV20-1 -
CASIRDRGTDTQYF TRBJ2-3 TRBV6-1 -
CASSPGGTGNTEAFF TRBJ1-1 TRBV4-2 -
CASSLGAGSSNEQFF TRBJ2-1 TRBV12-3/TRBV12-4 -
CAWRGTGRNQPQHF TRBJ1-5 TRBV30 -
CASSRRTSGGGSYNEQFF TRBJ2-1 TRBV4-3 -
CASSRENQGINQPQHF TRBJ1-5 TRBV4-1 -
CASSLGPQRGGPQTSTDTQYF TRBJ2-3 TRBV28 -
CASSYPGGTYEQYF TRBJ2-7 TRBV6-2/TRBV6-3 -
CASSYATGGNTIYF TRBJ1-3 TRBV6-5 -
CASSRQGSRYNEQFF TRBJ2-1 TRBV12-3/TRBV12-4 -
CASSVAEGSRDTQYF TRBJ2-3 TRBV9 -
CASSQVTSGNKNIQYF TRBJ2-4 TRBV4-3 -
CASSLSPDGDQPQHF TRBJ1-5 TRBV4-1 -
CASSSGGANTGELFF TRBJ2-2 TRBV7-3 -
CSATGQGIGNQPQHF TRBJ1-5 TRBV20-1 -
CASSPPGASSGNTIYF TRBJ1-3 TRBV3-1 -
CASSQAAAPVYEQYF TRBJ2-7 TRBV4-3 -
CASRPVGSNEKLFF TRBJ1-4 TRBV6-2/TRBV6-3 -
CASSLQGNTIYF TRBJ1-3 TRBV3-1 -